What follows are 23 T cell receptor beta chains derived from one specimen sequenced in a study of shared clonotypes between healthy human individuals. The data were produced by immunoSEQ multiplex PCR, yet TCRdb's version contains in-frame clones alone and is incomplete. Here the sample spans approximately 2.1 million clones, roughly 93% being singletons. Sequencing input: naive CD4+ T cells from PBMCs. As for subset: CD45RA+ positively selected. These receptors all stem from a man aged 18 to 30 in good health. Some clones in this sample may be carry-over from other donors' samples.

The chain couples TRBV28 to TRBJ2-7, with D possibly being TRBD1 (7 bases). The CDR3 is 13 residues long. Trimming cost V 8 bases and J 3 bases, with 14 bases left between them. In germline, CDR1 is MDHEN, CDR2 SYDVKM. The CDR3 loop reads CASAGQILYEQYF. The CDR3 DNA sequence: TGTGCCAGCGCGGGACAGATCCTCTACGAGCAGTACTTC.

The gene calls are TRBV4-1 and TRBJ2-7; D might be TRBD2 (5 bases). V lost 2 bases to trimming and J lost 5 bases, with 19 bases between them. Germline-derived CDR1 and CDR2 are MGHRA and YSYEKL. The CDR3 extends over 16 amino acids. CDR3 bases: TGCGCCAGCAGCCAAACCGGAGGACGGGCCGCGGACGAGCAGTACTTC. Translated, it gives CASSQTGGRAADEQYF.

The chain uses TRBV5-4 and TRBJ1-1, with D possibly being TRBD1 (6 bases). CDR1 and CDR2 (germline): SGHNT, YYREEE (reference sequence). The V end was cut by 4 bases, the J end by 0 bases, with 19 bases between. This CDR3 is 17 amino acids long. CDR3 bases: TGTGCCAGCAGCCCCGGTGGGGCCCAGGGGTTGAACACTGAAGCTTTCTTT. Amino acids: CASSPGGAQGLNTEAFF.

The genes are TRBV7-3 and TRBJ2-1; perhaps TRBD1 as D (6 bases). Trimming cost V 4 bases and J 0 bases, with 13 bases left between them. CDR1 and CDR2 (germline): SGHTA, FQGTGA. This CDR3 region has 16 residues. The CDR3: CASSSRTASSYNEQFF. CDR3 DNA sequence: TGTGCCAGCAGCTCCCGGACAGCTAGCTCCTACAATGAGCAGTTCTTC.

J is TRBJ2-1 and V is TRBV9; 11 bases align to TRBD2. V dropped 3 bases and J dropped 6; count of bases not matched to a gene: 5. Germline loops: CDR1 SGDLS, CDR2 YYNGEE. This CDR3 comprises 15 residues. In nucleotides, the CDR3 is TGTGCCAGCAGCGCCGGGACTAGCGGTATCAATGAGCAGTTCTTC. Protein: CASSAGTSGINEQFF.

The chain joins TRBV7-9 to TRBJ1-1, with D uncertain. The germline V gene has CDR1 SEHNR and CDR2 FQNEAQ (reference sequence). Trimming cost V 3 bases and J 4 bases, with 15 bases left between them. This CDR3 has 15 residues. The CDR3 DNA follows: TGTGCCAGCAGCTTTCTCCCAGTGGGCAGCACTGAAGCTTTCTTT. Protein product: CASSFLPVGSTEAFF.

The chain joins TRBV2 to TRBJ2-7; 11 nucleotides match TRBD2. The CDR3 contains 16 residues. Germline V gene data show CDR1 as SNHLY and CDR2 as FYNNEI. The trim removed 4 bases at V and 3 bases at J, leaving 8 bases unmatched. The CDR3 spells CASSVSRLAGGYEQYF. The CDR3 coding sequence is TGTGCCAGCAGTGTTTCCCGTCTAGCGGGAGGCTACGAGCAGTACTTC.

This clone was seen a handful of times. The chain joins TRBV6-6 to TRBJ1-2; 7 bases are shared with TRBD1. CDR1 and CDR2 (germline): MNHNY, SVGAGI (reference sequence). The CDR3 consists of 14 residues. V was pared by 10 bases and J by 4 bases, with 12 bases of the junction left unmatched. CDR3 residues: CATLPSQGGYGYTF. DNA for the CDR3: TGTGCCACTCTCCCTTCCCAGGGGGGCTATGGCTACACCTTC.

The V gene is TRBV18, the J gene TRBJ1-1, with 7 bases identical to TRBD1. This CDR3 has 18 residues. Germline lookup yields CDR1 KGHSH and CDR2 LQKENI. Trimming took 0 bases from V and 4 from J; bases not matched to a gene: 14. The CDR3: CASSPPRQGVGGSTEAFF. The DNA for the CDR3 is TGTGCCAGCTCACCACCTAGACAGGGCGTGGGGGGAAGCACTGAAGCTTTCTTT.

This clone occurred once. V gene TRBV2 combines with J gene TRBJ2-3; 7 bases are shared with TRBD1. This CDR3 has 14 amino acids. V lost 7 bases to trimming and J lost 3 bases; unmatched junction nucleotides: 7. CDR1 and CDR2 from the germline V gene are SNHLY and FYNNEI. In DNA form, the CDR3 reads TGTGCCAGCAAGCAGGACAGGTGGACAGATACGCAGTATTTT. Protein sequence: CASKQDRWTDTQYF.

The rearrangement joins TRBV5-1 to TRBJ1-2; 7 nucleotides agree with TRBD1. The CDR3 spans 16 residues. CDR1 SGHRS and CDR2 YFSETQ come from the germline V gene. After removal of 0 bases from V and 0 bases from J, the junction contained 5 bases not matched to a gene. As DNA, the CDR3 is TGCGCCAGCAGCTTGGTGTCCGGGACAGCTAACTATGGCTACACCTTC. Encoded protein: CASSLVSGTANYGYTF.

About this clone itself: Its ends do not fully match the called genes, so a read error is possible. The V gene is TRBV4-2, the J gene TRBJ2-5; D unresolved. From germline, CDR1 is LGHNA and CDR2 YNFKEQ. This CDR3 spans 16 amino acids. For the CDR3, the DNA is TGTGTCAGCAGCCCGGAAGCCCGGGCCAGCCCTGGGACCCAGTACTTC. Translation gives CVSSPEARASPGTQYF.

The rearrangement joins TRBV7-9 to TRBJ2-5; 11 bases fit TRBD2. The CDR3 consists of 16 residues. With V trimmed by 1 base and J by 5 bases, 6 bases remained unmatched. The germline V gene encodes CDR1 SEHNR and CDR2 FQNEAQ (reference sequence). The CDR3 nucleotides read TGTGCCAGCAGCTTAGGGCTAGCGGGAGGAGAGGAGACCCAGTACTTC. Amino acid sequence: CASSLGLAGGEETQYF.

This chain connects TRBV11-2 to TRBJ2-1; D ambiguous. In germline, CDR1 is SGHAT, CDR2 FQNNGV. This CDR3 has 14 amino acids. Deletions cut 1 base from V and 6 bases from J, with 10 bases between. The CDR3, as DNA: TGTGCCAGCAGCTTAGGCCCGGTGGGCAATGAGCAGTTCTTC. Translated, it gives CASSLGPVGNEQFF.

The chain links TRBV7-2 to TRBJ2-5; possible D gene TRBD1, 5 bases. The CDR3 contains 15 residues. With 5 bases removed from V and 0 bases from J, the gap between germline ends came to 13 bases. Germline CDR1 reads SGHTA; CDR2 reads FQGNSA. In DNA, the CDR3 is TGTGCCAGCAGCGACCCGACAGAGTACCAAGAGACCCAGTACTTC. Translating it yields CASSDPTEYQETQYF.

V and J are TRBV6-4 and TRBJ2-3, with TRBD2 identical over 9 bases. The germline CDR1 and CDR2 sequences are MRHNA and SNTAGT. The CDR3 spans 17 residues. V was clipped by 0 bases and J by 2 bases; unmatched bases: 6. This CDR3 reads CASSDSPAGGPTDTQYF. The CDR3 nucleotides read TGTGCCAGCAGTGACTCTCCAGCGGGAGGCCCCACAGATACGCAGTATTTT.

The chain couples TRBV6-6 to TRBJ2-7, with no clear D. The V end lost 6 bases, the J end lost 3 bases, and 15 bases lay between the germline ends. The CDR3 is made up of 14 amino acids. Germline V CDR1 and CDR2: MNHNY, SVGAGI (reference sequence). The CDR3 nucleotides are TGTGCCAGCAGGCCAAGGGCCCCTGGCTACGAGCAGTACTTC. It encodes CASRPRAPGYEQYF.

The sample holds one count of this clone. This chain uses TRBV7-9 with TRBJ2-5, with 9 bases aligning to TRBD2. J lost 4 bases, V lost 5 bases, and 11 bases had no gene match. CDR3 length equals 16 residues. The germline CDR1 and CDR2 sequences are SEHNR and FQNEAQ (reference sequence). DNA for the CDR3: TGTGCCAGCAGCCCCTACAGCGGGGGGCGGGTAGAGACCCAGTACTTC. The encoded protein is CASSPYSGGRVETQYF.

On this clone itself: Other DNA sequences in this sample translate to the same CDR3. This rearrangement joins TRBV5-6 to TRBJ2-1; 7 bases align to TRBD1. CDR3 length: 15 amino acids. After removal of 5 bases from V and 2 bases from J, the junction contained 7 bases not matched to a gene. The germline V gene encodes CDR1 SGHDT and CDR2 YYEEEE. The CDR3 DNA sequence: TGTGCCAGCAGTTTCGACAGGGTACCCTACAATGAGCAGTTCTTC. Translating gives CASSFDRVPYNEQFF.

The V gene is TRBV28, the J gene TRBJ2-2; unclear D gene. CDR3 length: 15 residues. Germline V gives CDR1 MDHEN, CDR2 SYDVKM. The V gene lost 3 bases and the J gene lost 0 bases, with 8 bases spanning the gap. The CDR3 bases are TGTGCCAGCAGTTTTCCGCCCGCGAACACCGGGGAGCTGTTTTTT. This translates into CASSFPPANTGELFF.

This sequence joins TRBV5-1 and TRBJ2-1, with 9 nucleotides matching TRBD1. This CDR3 region has 13 residues. The germline V gene encodes CDR1 SGHRS and CDR2 YFSETQ. V shed 4 bases and J 10 bases; nucleotides not matched to a gene: 6. The CDR3 nucleotides are TGCGCCAGCAGCGTCGGGACAGGGTGGGAGCAGTTCTTC. Protein product: CASSVGTGWEQFF.

Note on this clone: The sample has other DNA sequences that encode this CDR3 too. This chain joins TRBV5-1 and TRBJ2-3; tentatively, D is TRBD2 (5 bases). V was clipped by 0 bases and J by 6 bases, with 11 bases between them. CDR3 length equals 14 residues. Germline assignment: CDR1 SGHRS and CDR2 YFSETQ. CDR3 in amino acids: CASSLGGSGDTQYF. The CDR3 DNA reads TGCGCCAGCAGCTTGGGAGGGAGTGGCGATACGCAGTATTTT.

The J gene is TRBJ1-5, the V gene TRBV6-5, with 7 bases fitting TRBD1. Germline V CDR1 and CDR2: MNHEY, SVGAGI. The CDR3 is 15 amino acids. V dropped 4 bases and J dropped 0; count of bases not matched to a gene: 3. The CDR3 DNA reads TGTGCCAGCAGTTCGACAGGGAATAGCAATCAGCCCCAGCATTTT. Translating gives CASSSTGNSNQPQHF.